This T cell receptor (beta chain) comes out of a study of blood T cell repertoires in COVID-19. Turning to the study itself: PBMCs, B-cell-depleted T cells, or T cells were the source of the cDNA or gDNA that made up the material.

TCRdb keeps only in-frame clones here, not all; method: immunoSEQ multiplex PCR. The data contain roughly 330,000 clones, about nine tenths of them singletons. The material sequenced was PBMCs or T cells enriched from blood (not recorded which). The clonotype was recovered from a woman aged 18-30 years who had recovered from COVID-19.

The CDR3 reads CASSFDYLNTDTQYF. In nucleotides, the CDR3 is TGCGCCAGCAGCTTCGACTACCTAAACACAGATACGCAGTATTTT. The chain couples TRBV5-1 to TRBJ2-3; D is perhaps TRBD2 (5 bases). CDR3 size: 15 residues. The germline CDR1 and CDR2 sequences are SGHRS and YFSETQ. V lost 2 bases to trimming and J lost 2 bases, with 12 bases between them.